The clone carrying this T cell receptor (beta chain) was recorded many times. Its specificity is not known. The length of the CDR3 is 13 residues. Germline V lookup: CDR1 MDHEN, CDR2 SYDVKM. V lost 10 bases to trimming and J lost 2 bases, with 13 bases between them. These data are taken from a study of T-cell reconstitution after alpha-beta-depleted transplantation in children. Whole-study results and caveats: Newly produced T cells mostly provided counts and TCRbeta diversity after one year, as hyperexpanded clones declined. It was reported that alpha-beta T cells came from several hundred expanded graft clones (about two months after transplant).

It was with unique molecular identifiers that the TCRbeta library was prepared. TCRdb passed the PCR reads through MiXCR, listing each CDR3 protein once. The table records 140,000 or so distinct CDR3 sequences, around 8.5% of them present only once. The starting material was PBMCs, mostly from graft donor cells, obtained 180 days after TCRalphabeta/CD19-depleted stem cell transplant. J is TRBJ2-3 and V is TRBV28; D is perhaps TRBD2 (5 bases). The clonotype was recovered from a female patient aged 2-15 years who had a stem cell transplant for congenital amegakaryocytic thrombocytopenia, so the T cells may come from the graft donor. CDR3 residues: CATSRDVTDTQYF. CDR3 DNA sequence: TGTGCCACCTCCCGGGATGTCACAGATACGCAGTATTTT.